This passage covers 13 T cell receptor beta chains from one sample sequenced in a study of radiation and T cells in renal cell carcinoma. TCRdb's table, derived via immunoSEQ multiplex PCR, lists solely in-frame clones and lacks some. Of roughly 160,000 clones listed, about nine tenths were seen once; the top ten hold approximately 10%. Time point specified: blood 4 weeks post-SBRT, at nephrectomy. Documented treatment: 15 Gy SBRT to primary tumor, nephrectomy 4 weeks later. The specimen was blood, collected from a patient whose treatment included radiotherapy and nephrectomy. The receptors come from a woman in her fifties or sixties with renal cell carcinoma.

The rearrangement links TRBV5-1 to TRBJ2-1, with TRBD2 matching over 14 bases. The CDR3 contains 16 residues. V gave up 4 bases and J gave up 10 bases; unmatched junction bases: 10. The V gene's germline CDR1 is SGHRS and CDR2 YFSETQ. In DNA form, the CDR3 reads TGCGCCAGCAGCAGGGGACTAGCGGGGGCTGGCGGCGAGCAGTTCTTC. It yields the protein CASSRGLAGAGGEQFF.

The V gene is TRBV10-3, the J gene TRBJ2-1; 11 nucleotides line up with TRBD2. Germline values: CDR1 ENHRY, CDR2 SYGVKD. This CDR3 region has 16 residues. V trimming: 4 bases; J trimming: 9 bases; junction bases outside the gene matches: 11. In nucleotides, the CDR3 is TGTGCCATCAGTGCTACAGGAGGACTAGCGGGCGGTGAGCAGTTCTTC. It codes for CAISATGGLAGGEQFF.

This clone was seen a few times. This chain joins TRBV6-5 and TRBJ1-1; possible D gene TRBD1, 5 bases. CDR1 and CDR2 (germline): MNHEY, SVGAGI. With 6 bases removed from V and 1 base from J, the gap between germline ends came to 6 bases. The CDR3 is 12 amino acids. The CDR3 sequence: CASSTGNTEAFF. The CDR3 bases are TGTGCCAGCAGCACAGGGAACACTGAAGCTTTCTTT.

The chain joins TRBV9 to TRBJ2-1; D perhaps matches TRBD2 (5 bases). Trimming stripped 2 bases from V and 4 bases from J, with 16 bases between. The V gene's germline CDR1 is SGDLS and CDR2 YYNGEE. CDR3 size: 16 residues. The CDR3 coding sequence is TGTGCCAGCAGCGTTAGCGTGGCCGTTGGGTACAATGAGCAGTTCTTC. Amino acid sequence: CASSVSVAVGYNEQFF.

V gene TRBV11-2 combines with J gene TRBJ1-4; D gene uncertain. This CDR3 contains 13 residues. Germline lookup yields CDR1 SGHAT and CDR2 FQNNGV. Trimming left V 5 bases short and J 10 bases short, with 14 bases between. This CDR3 reads CASSARRGLKLFF. The CDR3 DNA reads as TGTGCCAGCAGCGCGAGACGTGGGCTAAAACTGTTTTTT.

The chain links TRBV5-1 to TRBJ1-2, with unresolved D. V lost 4 bases and J 8 bases, leaving 12 bases between the germline ends. This CDR3 has 12 residues. The V gene's germline CDR1 is SGHRS and CDR2 YFSETQ. Here the CDR3 DNA reads TGCGCCAGCAGCCTCAGCCCGGGGGGCTACACCTTC. Translation gives CASSLSPGGYTF.

This sequence joins TRBV7-2 and TRBJ2-7; D could derive from TRBD1 or TRBD2 (6 bases each). The germline CDR1 and CDR2 sequences are SGHTA and FQGNSA. The CDR3 is 15 residues long. V was clipped by 2 bases and J by 7 bases, with 18 bases between them. Written as DNA, the CDR3 is TGTGCCAGCAGCTTAATGCTTGGGGGGCTTGGGGAGCAGTACTTC. Protein: CASSLMLGGLGEQYF. The whole variable domain, remainder taken from reference TRBV7-2 and TRBJ2-7, is GAGVSQSPSNKVTEKGKDVELRCDPISGHTALYWYRQSLGQGLEFLIYFQGNSAPDKSGLPSDRFSAERTGGSVSTLTIQRTQQEDSAVYLCASSLMLGGLGEQYFGPGTRLTVT.

This clone occurred once. V is TRBV18 and J is TRBJ2-7; 15 bases match TRBD2. J lost 8 bases, V lost 4 bases, and 12 bases had no gene match. The CDR3 consists of 17 residues. Germline V CDR1 and CDR2: KGHSH, LQKENI. The CDR3 reads CASSLGLAGGPRYQQYF. DNA of the CDR3: TGTGCCAGCTCACTTGGACTAGCGGGGGGGCCTAGGTACCAGCAGTACTTC.

The J gene is TRBJ2-3, the V gene TRBV6-5; TRBD2 agrees at 8 bases. Trimming at V came to 4 bases and at J to 0 bases, leaving 3 bases not matched to a gene. This CDR3 is built from 15 residues. Germline loops: CDR1 MNHEY, CDR2 SVGAGI. CDR3 sequence reads: CASSSIAGSTDTQYF. CDR3 DNA sequence: TGTGCCAGCAGTTCGATAGCGGGGAGCACAGATACGCAGTATTTT.

The chain recombines TRBV2 with TRBJ2-3; 8 nucleotides agree with TRBD1. Looked up from germline, CDR1 is SNHLY and CDR2 is FYNNEI. V was pared by 7 bases and J by 8 bases, with 17 bases of the junction left unmatched. CDR3 size: 16 residues. As DNA, the CDR3 is TGTGCCAGCACCTCGGACAGGGCGCGCGCCCGGGGTACGCAGTATTTT. This translates into CASTSDRARARGTQYF.

This clone has just a few counts. This chain links TRBV4-3 with TRBJ1-2, with a weak D call TRBD1 (5 bases). Germline V CDR1 and CDR2: LGHNA, YSLEER. V lost 0 bases to trimming and J lost 8 bases, with 16 bases between them. This CDR3 has 15 residues. The CDR3 protein is CASSQDYGRGWGYTF. CDR3 coding DNA: TGCGCCAGCAGCCAAGACTACGGGAGGGGCTGGGGCTACACCTTC.

The chain employs TRBV4-3 and TRBJ2-5, with 7 bases matching TRBD2. There are 16 residues in the CDR3. The V segment lost 4 bases and the J segment 5 bases; nucleotides outside the gene matches: 13. Per the germline V gene, CDR1 is LGHNA and CDR2 is YSLEER. The CDR3 coding sequence is TGCGCCAGCAGCCCCTATAGCGGGCGAGGTGGCGAGACCCAGTACTTC. Protein sequence: CASSPYSGRGGETQYF.

This rearrangement joins TRBV7-3 to TRBJ2-6; D is unresolved. V lost 5 bases, J lost 0 bases, and 8 bases lay in between. There are 15 residues in the CDR3. Per germline, CDR1 SGHTA and CDR2 FQGTGA. Here the CDR3 reads CASSVLRSGANVLTF. Here the CDR3 DNA reads TGTGCCAGCAGCGTACTTCGCTCTGGGGCCAACGTCCTGACTTTC.